This T cell receptor (beta chain) was captured in a study of T cell changes during pregnancy in multiple sclerosis. Germline trimming cut 5 bases from V and 4 bases from J; bases unmatched to any gene: 10. Germline values: CDR1 MNHEY, CDR2 SMNVEV (reference sequence). The CDR3 runs to 15 residues. The assay was immunoSEQ multiplex PCR, and TCRdb's table has in-frame clones only and misses some. The data contain 55,000 to 65,000 clones, around 93% of them singletons. The material sequenced was peripheral blood, taken after pregnancy. The receptor comes from a female donor with multiple sclerosis, enrolled in a pregnancy study. The rearrangement joins TRBV27 to TRBJ2-7; 8 bases match TRBD2. The CDR3 bases are TGTGCCAGCAGTGCGGGGGGAGGGCCAGAATACGAGCAGTACTTC. Translated: CASSAGGGPEYEQYF.